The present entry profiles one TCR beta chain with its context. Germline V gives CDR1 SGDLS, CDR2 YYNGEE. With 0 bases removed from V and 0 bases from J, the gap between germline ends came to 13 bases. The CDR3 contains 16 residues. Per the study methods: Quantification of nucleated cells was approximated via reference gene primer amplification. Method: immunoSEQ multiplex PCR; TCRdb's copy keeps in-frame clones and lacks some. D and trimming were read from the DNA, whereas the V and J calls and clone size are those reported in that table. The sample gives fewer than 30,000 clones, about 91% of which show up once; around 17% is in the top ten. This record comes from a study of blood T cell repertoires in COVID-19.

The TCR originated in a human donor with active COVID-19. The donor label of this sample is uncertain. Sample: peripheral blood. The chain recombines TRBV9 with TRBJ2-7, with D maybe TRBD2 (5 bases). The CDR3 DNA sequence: TGTGCCAGCAGCGTAGATCCAGCGGTGAGCTCCTACGAGCAGTACTTC. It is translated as CASSVDPAVSSYEQYF.